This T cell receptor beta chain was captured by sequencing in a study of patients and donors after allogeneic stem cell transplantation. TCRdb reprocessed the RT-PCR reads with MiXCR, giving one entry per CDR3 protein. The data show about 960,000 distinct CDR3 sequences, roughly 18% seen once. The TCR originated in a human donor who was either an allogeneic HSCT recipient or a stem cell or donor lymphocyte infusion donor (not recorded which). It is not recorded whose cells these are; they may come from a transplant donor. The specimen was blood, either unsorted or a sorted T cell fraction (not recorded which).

The CDR3: CASRFGPTGRNEQFF. The CDR3, as DNA: TGTGCCAGCCGCTTTGGGCCGACAGGGAGAAATGAGCAGTTCTTC. This chain links TRBV12-3 or TRBV12-4 with TRBJ2-1, with TRBD1 identical over 7 bases. The CDR3 has 15 residues. Trimming removed 8 bases from V and 7 bases from J; junction bases left unmatched: 14.